The present T cell receptor (beta chain) was sequenced within a study of PD-1 blockade in mismatch repair-deficient tumors. Study background: Enrolled about 2012-2017, patients had progressing, pretreated mismatch repair-deficient cancers of 11 to 13 types.

This clone was recorded once. Its target is unknown. All patients were mismatch repair deficient, assessed by either PCR or immunohistochemistry. TCR sequencing covered a few patients who responded to pembrolizumab. Findings of the study overall: Tumor-resident clones, often absent from pretreatment blood, expanded after pembrolizumab and then contracted.

Per germline, CDR1 ENHRY and CDR2 SYGVKD. This CDR3 spans 14 amino acids. Trimming at V came to 3 bases and at J to 5 bases, leaving 5 bases not matched to a gene. The repertoire was sequenced with immunoSEQ multiplex PCR; TCRdb's copy has only in-frame clones and lacks some. Among about 34,000 clones listed, 65% to 85% were seen once. Sequenced material: PBMCs, taken 6 to 7 weeks after starting pembrolizumab. This TCR came from an adult with mismatch repair-deficient cancer. The chain couples TRBV10-3 to TRBJ1-2; 8 bases agree with TRBD1. CDR3 sequence (DNA): TGTGCCATCAGTGATTCCTGGACAGGGTATGGCTACACCTTC. It translates to CAISDSWTGYGYTF.